This entry lists 14 T cell receptor beta chains sequenced from one sample in a study of cytomegalovirus exposure and HLA in healthy donors. Primers included in the PCR were 60 Vbeta and 13 Jbeta primers. Profiling relied on immunoSEQ multiplex PCR, and the TCRdb table lists in-frame clones only, not all of them. The data show about 150,000 clones, 70% seen once. The sample was PBMCs. Receptor source: a woman aged 55-70 years in good health and CMV-seropositive.

The V call is TRBV5-1, the J call TRBJ1-5; TRBD1 is a possible D gene (6 bases). Trimming took off 4 bases at V and 6 bases at J, with 11 bases between the two ends. Germline loops: CDR1 SGHRS, CDR2 YFSETQ. This CDR3 has 13 residues. In DNA form, the CDR3 reads TGCGCCAGCAGCGTACAGGGATTTCAGCCCCAGCATTTT. It is translated as CASSVQGFQPQHF.

This rearrangement joins TRBV5-1 to TRBJ2-2, with D tentatively TRBD2 (5 bases). CDR1 and CDR2 (germline): SGHRS, YFSETQ. Deletions cut 4 bases from V and 3 bases from J, with 13 bases between. CDR3 length equals 15 residues. As DNA, the CDR3 is TGCGCCAGCAGCGGGCTAGCCGCGGACACCGGGGAGCTGTTTTTT. As protein: CASSGLAADTGELFF.

This clone showed up just a few times. CDR3 protein: CATGDDYNEQFF. The CDR3 DNA reads as TGTGCCACAGGGGACGATTACAATGAGCAGTTCTTC. J is TRBJ2-1 and V is TRBV2, with D perhaps matching TRBD1 (6 bases). There are 12 residues in the CDR3. Germline V gives CDR1 SNHLY, CDR2 FYNNEI. Trimming took off 10 bases at V and 4 bases at J, with 11 bases between the two ends.

The rearrangement joins TRBV5-1 to TRBJ2-1; tentative D call: TRBD1 (6 bases). The CDR3 has 15 amino acids. V lost 0 bases and J 7 bases, leaving 14 bases between the germline ends. The germline CDR1 and CDR2 sequences are SGHRS and YFSETQ. The CDR3 loop is CASSLAEGEWNEQFF. In DNA form, the CDR3 reads TGCGCCAGCAGCTTGGCAGAGGGGGAGTGGAATGAGCAGTTCTTC.

This clone was seen only once. CDR3 protein: CASSLTGTSGSNEQFF. Here the CDR3 DNA reads TGTGCCAGCAGCTTAACGGGTACTAGCGGGAGCAATGAGCAGTTCTTC. The chain couples TRBV7-3 to TRBJ2-1, with 11 bases matching TRBD2. After removal of 0 bases from V and 6 bases from J, the junction contained 4 bases not matched to a gene. The germline gives CDR1 SGHTA, CDR2 FQGTGA. This CDR3 contains 16 residues. The entire variable domain, with the rest obtained from reference TRBV7-3 and TRBJ2-1, is as follows: GAGVSQTPSNKVTEKGKYVELRCDPISGHTALYWYRQSLGQGPEFLIYFQGTGAADDSGLPNDRFFAVRPEGSVSTLKIQRTERGDSAVYLCASSLTGTSGSNEQFFGPGTRLTVL.

This clone has just a few counts. The V call is TRBV18, the J call TRBJ2-3; 16 nucleotides match TRBD2. The V gene end was trimmed by 0 bases and the J gene end by 5 bases; junction bases not matched to a gene: 2. This CDR3 is built from 17 residues. The V gene's germline CDR1 is KGHSH and CDR2 LQKENI. Written as DNA, the CDR3 is TGTGCCAGCTCACCACCGGGACTAGCGGGAGGGCTAGATACGCAGTATTTT. Residues: CASSPPGLAGGLDTQYF.

V gene TRBV9 combines with J gene TRBJ1-6; D gene uncertain. Germline V gives CDR1 SGDLS, CDR2 YYNGEE. V dropped 5 bases and J dropped 3 bases, with 6 bases sitting between them. This CDR3 is 13 amino acids long. This CDR3 reads CASRLNYNSPLHF. In DNA, the CDR3 is TGTGCCAGCAGACTGAACTATAATTCACCCCTCCACTTT.

The V and J genes are TRBV9 and TRBJ1-5; perhaps TRBD1 as D (6 bases). With 4 bases removed from V and 4 bases from J, the gap between germline ends came to 12 bases. The CDR3 sequence is 14 residues long. CDR1 SGDLS and CDR2 YYNGEE come from the germline V gene. CDR3 loop: CASSPEGGNQPQHF. The CDR3, as DNA: TGTGCCAGCAGCCCCGAAGGGGGAAATCAGCCCCAGCATTTT.

The chain combines TRBV6-5 with TRBJ1-2; no firm D call. The V and J ends lost 6 bases and 7 bases respectively, with 12 bases between them. CDR1 is MNHEY and CDR2 is SVGAGI in the germline V gene. The CDR3 covers 12 residues. CDR3 residues: CASSPTKLGYTF. The CDR3 DNA follows: TGTGCCAGCAGCCCTACTAAGCTTGGCTACACCTTC.

The chain recombines TRBV5-4 with TRBJ1-1, with D tentatively TRBD1 (5 bases). Between the trimmed V and J ends, which lost 4 bases and 5 bases, there was a span of 12 bases. The germline CDR1 and CDR2 sequences are SGHNT and YYREEE (reference sequence). This CDR3 region has 13 residues. The CDR3 region has the DNA TGTGCCAGCAGCCCTACTGACAGAACTGAAGCTTTCTTT. This translates into CASSPTDRTEAFF. Looking up the rest from reference TRBV5-4 and TRBJ1-1 gives the full variable domain: ETGVTQSPTHLIKTRGQQVTLRCSSQSGHNTVSWYQQALGQGPQFIFQYYREEENGRGNFPPRFSGLQFPNYSSELNVNALELDDSALYLCASSPTDRTEAFFGQGTRLTVV.

The rearrangement links TRBV6-6 to TRBJ1-2; 8 bases fit TRBD1. Trimming cost V 6 bases and J 0 bases; bases outside gene matches: 3. The CDR3 runs to 14 residues. Germline loops: CDR1 MNHNY, CDR2 SVGAGI (reference sequence). CDR3 nucleotide sequence: TGTGCCAGCAGGGAACAGGGGGCTAACTATGGCTACACCTTC. It translates to CASREQGANYGYTF.

The gene calls are TRBV5-1 and TRBJ2-3; TRBD2 matches 7 bases. Germline values: CDR1 SGHRS, CDR2 YFSETQ. Germline trimming cut 0 bases from V and 6 bases from J; bases unmatched to any gene: 10. The CDR3 length is 16 residues. DNA of the CDR3: TGCGCCAGCAGCTTGGCCGGCGGGGCAGCGGGGGATACGCAGTATTTT. Residues: CASSLAGGAAGDTQYF.

The rearrangement joins TRBV14 to TRBJ2-1; 13 positions match TRBD2. J lost 10 bases, V lost 2 bases, and 11 bases had no gene match. CDR3 size: 17 residues. CDR1 is SGHDN and CDR2 is FVKESK in the germline V gene. CDR3 sequence: CASSQFGGLAGPQEQFF. The CDR3 DNA follows: TGTGCCAGCAGCCAATTTGGGGGACTAGCGGGACCCCAGGAGCAGTTCTTC.

This clone was counted a few times. V and J are TRBV6-1 and TRBJ1-4; no clear D gene. The V gene lost 2 bases and the J gene lost 4 bases, with 11 bases spanning the gap. The CDR3 has 15 residues. In germline, CDR1 is MNHNS, CDR2 SASEGT. The CDR3 bases are TGTGCCAGCAGTGAAATAGCTTACTTTAATGAAAAACTGTTTTTT. As protein: CASSEIAYFNEKLFF.